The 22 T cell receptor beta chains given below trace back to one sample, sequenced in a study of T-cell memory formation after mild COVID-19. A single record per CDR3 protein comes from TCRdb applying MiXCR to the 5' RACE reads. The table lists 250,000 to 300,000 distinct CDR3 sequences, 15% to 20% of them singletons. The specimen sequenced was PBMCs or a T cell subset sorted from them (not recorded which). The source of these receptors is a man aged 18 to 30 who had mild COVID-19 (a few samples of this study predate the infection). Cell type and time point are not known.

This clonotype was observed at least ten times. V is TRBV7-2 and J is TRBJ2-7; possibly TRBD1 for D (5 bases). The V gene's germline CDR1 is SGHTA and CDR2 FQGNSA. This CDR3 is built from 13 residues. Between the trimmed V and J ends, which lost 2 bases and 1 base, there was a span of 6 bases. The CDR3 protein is CASSLRGSYEQYV. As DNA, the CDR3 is TGTGCCAGCAGCTTAAGGGGTTCCTACGAGCAGTACGTC.

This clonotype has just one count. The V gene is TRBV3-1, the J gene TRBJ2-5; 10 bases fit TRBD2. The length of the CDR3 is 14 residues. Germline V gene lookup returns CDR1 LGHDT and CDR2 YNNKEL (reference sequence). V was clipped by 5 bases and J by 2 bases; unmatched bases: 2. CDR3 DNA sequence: TGTGCCAGCAGCACTAGCGGGGTTCAAGAGACCCAGTACTTC. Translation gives CASSTSGVQETQYF.

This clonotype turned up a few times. The CDR3 DNA reads TGTGCCAGCAGCTCCCGGTCCGCCTATAGTGGCTACACCTTC. Its protein is CASSSRSAYSGYTF. The chain couples TRBV7-9 to TRBJ1-2; D is uncertain. This CDR3 comprises 14 residues. Trimming shortened V by 4 bases and J by 7 bases, and 16 bases separated the two germline ends. Looked up from germline, CDR1 is SEHNR and CDR2 is FQNEAQ (reference sequence).

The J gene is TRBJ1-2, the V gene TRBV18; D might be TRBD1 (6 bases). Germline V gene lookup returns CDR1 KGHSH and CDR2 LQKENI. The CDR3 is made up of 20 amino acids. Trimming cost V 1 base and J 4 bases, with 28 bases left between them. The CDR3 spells CASSPLGTAGAIGLGYGYTF. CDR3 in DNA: TGTGCCAGCTCACCACTTGGAACCGCAGGGGCAATTGGGTTGGGCTATGGCTACACCTTC.

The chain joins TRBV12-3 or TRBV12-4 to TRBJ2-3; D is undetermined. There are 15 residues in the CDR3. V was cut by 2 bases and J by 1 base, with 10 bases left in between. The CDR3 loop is CASSLTAIRTDTQYF. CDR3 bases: TGTGCCAGCAGTTTAACTGCCATACGCACAGATACGCAGTATTTT.

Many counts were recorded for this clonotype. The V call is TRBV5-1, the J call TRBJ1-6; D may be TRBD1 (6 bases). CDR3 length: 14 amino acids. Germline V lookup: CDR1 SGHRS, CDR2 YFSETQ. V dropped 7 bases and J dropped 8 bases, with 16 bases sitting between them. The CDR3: CASSTGSTDSPLHF. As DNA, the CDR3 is TGCGCCAGCTCGACAGGATCTACGGATTCACCCCTCCACTTT.

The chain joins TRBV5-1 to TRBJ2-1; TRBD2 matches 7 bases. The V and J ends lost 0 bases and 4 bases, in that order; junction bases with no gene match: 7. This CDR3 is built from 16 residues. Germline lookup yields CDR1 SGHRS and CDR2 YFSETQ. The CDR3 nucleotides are TGCGCCAGCAGCTTGGAACCGGCTAGCGGTTACAATGAGCAGTTCTTC. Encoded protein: CASSLEPASGYNEQFF.

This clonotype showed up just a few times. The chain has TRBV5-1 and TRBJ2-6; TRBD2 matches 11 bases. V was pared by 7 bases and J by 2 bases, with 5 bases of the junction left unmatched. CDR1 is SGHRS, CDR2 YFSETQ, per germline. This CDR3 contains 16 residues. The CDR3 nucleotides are TGCGCCAGCCGAACTAGCGGGGGAGCTGGGGCCAACGTCCTGACTTTC. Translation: CASRTSGGAGANVLTF.

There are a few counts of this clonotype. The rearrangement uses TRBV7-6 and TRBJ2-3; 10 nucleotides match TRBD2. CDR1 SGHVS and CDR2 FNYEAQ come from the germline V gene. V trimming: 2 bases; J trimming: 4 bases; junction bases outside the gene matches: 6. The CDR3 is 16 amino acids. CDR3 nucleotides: TGTGCCAGCAGCTTACTAGCGGGGGCCGGGGCAGATACGCAGTATTTT. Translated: CASSLLAGAGADTQYF.

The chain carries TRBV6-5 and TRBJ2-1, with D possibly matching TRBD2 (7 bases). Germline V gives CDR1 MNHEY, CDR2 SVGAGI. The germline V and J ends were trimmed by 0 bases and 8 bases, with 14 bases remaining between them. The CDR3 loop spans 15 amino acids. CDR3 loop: CASSYSREGGHEQFF. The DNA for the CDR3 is TGTGCCAGCAGTTACTCGAGGGAGGGGGGACATGAGCAGTTCTTC.

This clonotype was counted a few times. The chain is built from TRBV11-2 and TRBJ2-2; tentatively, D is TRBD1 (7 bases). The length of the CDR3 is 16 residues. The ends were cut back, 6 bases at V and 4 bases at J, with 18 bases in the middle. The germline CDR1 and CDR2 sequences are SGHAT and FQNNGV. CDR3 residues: CASRGAGGFPTGELFF. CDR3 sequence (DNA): TGTGCCAGCAGGGGGGCAGGGGGGTTCCCCACCGGGGAGCTGTTTTTT.

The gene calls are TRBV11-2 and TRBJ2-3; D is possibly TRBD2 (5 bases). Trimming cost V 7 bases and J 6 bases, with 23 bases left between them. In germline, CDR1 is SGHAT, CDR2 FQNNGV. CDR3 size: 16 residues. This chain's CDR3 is CASTDFEAGLMDTQYF. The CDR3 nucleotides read TGTGCCAGCACCGATTTTGAGGCGGGCTTAATGGATACGCAGTATTTT.

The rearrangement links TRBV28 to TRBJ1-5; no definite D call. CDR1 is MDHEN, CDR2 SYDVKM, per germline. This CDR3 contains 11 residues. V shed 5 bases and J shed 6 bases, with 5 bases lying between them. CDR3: CASSQFQPQHF. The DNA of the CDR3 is TGTGCCAGCAGTCAGTTTCAGCCCCAGCATTTT.

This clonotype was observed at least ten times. CDR3 protein: CASRGDAGRTGELFF. DNA of the CDR3: TGTGCCAGCAGAGGGGACGCTGGTAGGACCGGGGAGCTGTTTTTT. This chain links TRBV9 with TRBJ2-2; D possibly matches TRBD1 or TRBD2 (5 bases each). CDR1 and CDR2 from the germline V gene are SGDLS and YYNGEE. The CDR3 has 15 residues. Deletions cut 5 bases from V and 5 bases from J, with 16 bases between.

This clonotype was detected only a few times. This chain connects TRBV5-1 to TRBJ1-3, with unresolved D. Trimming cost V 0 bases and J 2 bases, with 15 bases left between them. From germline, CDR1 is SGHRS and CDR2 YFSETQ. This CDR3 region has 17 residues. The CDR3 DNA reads TGCGCCAGCAGCTTGGCCTCGGACTTAGGGCCTGGAAACACCATATATTTT. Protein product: CASSLASDLGPGNTIYF.

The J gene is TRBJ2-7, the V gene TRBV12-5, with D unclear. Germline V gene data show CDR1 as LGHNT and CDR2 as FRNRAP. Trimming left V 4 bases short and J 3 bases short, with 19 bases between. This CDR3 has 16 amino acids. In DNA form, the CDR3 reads TGTGCTAGTGGTTCGGGTGGGTCGGGCTCCCGCTACGAGCAGTACTTC. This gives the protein CASGSGGSGSRYEQYF.

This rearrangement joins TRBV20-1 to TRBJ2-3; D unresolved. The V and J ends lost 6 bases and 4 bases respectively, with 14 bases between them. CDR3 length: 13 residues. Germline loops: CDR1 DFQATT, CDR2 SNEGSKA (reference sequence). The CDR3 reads CSATHPQADTQYF. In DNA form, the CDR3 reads TGCAGTGCCACCCACCCGCAAGCAGATACGCAGTATTTT.

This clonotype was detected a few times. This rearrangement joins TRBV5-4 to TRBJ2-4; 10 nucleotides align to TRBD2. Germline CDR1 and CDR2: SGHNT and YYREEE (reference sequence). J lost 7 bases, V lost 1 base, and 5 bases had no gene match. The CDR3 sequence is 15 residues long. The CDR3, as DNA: TGTGCCAGCAGCTTGACCAGCGGGGGGGAGAACATTCAGTACTTC. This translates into CASSLTSGGENIQYF.

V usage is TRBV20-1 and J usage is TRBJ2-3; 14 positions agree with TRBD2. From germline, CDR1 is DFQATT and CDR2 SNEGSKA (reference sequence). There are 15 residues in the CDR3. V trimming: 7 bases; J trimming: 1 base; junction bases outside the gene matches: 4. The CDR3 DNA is TGCAGTGTAGGGACTAGCGGGGGACGCACAGATACGCAGTATTTT. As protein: CSVGTSGGRTDTQYF.

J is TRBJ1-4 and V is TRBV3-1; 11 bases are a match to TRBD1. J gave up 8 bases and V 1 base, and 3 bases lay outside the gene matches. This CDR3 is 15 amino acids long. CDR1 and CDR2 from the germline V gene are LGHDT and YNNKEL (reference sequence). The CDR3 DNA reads TGTGCCAGCAGCCAAGGCGGGACAGGGGGGGAAAAACTGTTTTTT. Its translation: CASSQGGTGGEKLFF.

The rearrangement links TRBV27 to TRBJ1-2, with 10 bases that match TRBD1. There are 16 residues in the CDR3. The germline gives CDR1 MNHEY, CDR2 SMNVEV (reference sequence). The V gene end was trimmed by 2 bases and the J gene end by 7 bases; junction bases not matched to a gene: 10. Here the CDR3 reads CASSLSPGQGLGGYTF. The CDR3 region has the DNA TGTGCCAGCAGTTTAAGCCCGGGACAGGGGTTGGGTGGCTACACCTTC.

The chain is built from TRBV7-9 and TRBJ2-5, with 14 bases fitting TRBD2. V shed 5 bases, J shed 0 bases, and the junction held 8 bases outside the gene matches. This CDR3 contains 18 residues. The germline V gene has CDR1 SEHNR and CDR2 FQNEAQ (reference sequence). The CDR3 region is CASSPGTSGGPYQETQYF. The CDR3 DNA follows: TGTGCCAGCAGCCCAGGGACTAGCGGGGGCCCGTACCAAGAGACCCAGTACTTC. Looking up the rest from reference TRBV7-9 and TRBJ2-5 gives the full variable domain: DTGVSQNPRHKITKRGQNVTFRCDPISEHNRLYWYRQTLGQGPEFLTYFQNEAQLEKSRLLSDRFSAERPKGSFSTLEIQRTEQGDSAMYLCASSPGTSGGPYQETQYFGPGTRLLVL.